This T cell receptor beta chain is from a study of blood T cell repertoires in COVID-19. Sequencing was performed with immunoSEQ multiplex PCR; in TCRdb, only in-frame clones are kept and a portion is missing. This table has tens of thousands of clones, roughly nine tenths appearing once. Germline values: CDR1 SGHTS, CDR2 YDEGEE. V lost 0 bases to trimming and J lost 2 bases, with 11 bases between them. This CDR3 has 15 residues. The chain has TRBV5-8 and TRBJ1-2; no definite D call. Sequencing was done on a sample of peripheral blood. The sequence came from an older man in a cohort sampled during active COVID-19. Written as DNA, the CDR3 is TGTGCCAGCAGCTTGGTTGGAGGGATCAACTATGGCTACACCTTC. This codes for CASSLVGGINYGYTF.